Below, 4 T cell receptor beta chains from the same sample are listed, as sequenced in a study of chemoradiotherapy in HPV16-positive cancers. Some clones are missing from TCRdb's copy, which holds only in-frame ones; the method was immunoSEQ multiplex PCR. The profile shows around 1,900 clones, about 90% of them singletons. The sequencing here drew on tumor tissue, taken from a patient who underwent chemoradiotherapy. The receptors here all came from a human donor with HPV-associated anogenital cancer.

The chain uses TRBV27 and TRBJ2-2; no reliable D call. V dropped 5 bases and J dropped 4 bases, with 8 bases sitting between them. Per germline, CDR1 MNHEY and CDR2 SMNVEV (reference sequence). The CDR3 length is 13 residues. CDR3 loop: CASSQSSTGELFF. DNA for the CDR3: TGTGCCAGCAGTCAGAGTTCCACCGGGGAGCTGTTTTTT.

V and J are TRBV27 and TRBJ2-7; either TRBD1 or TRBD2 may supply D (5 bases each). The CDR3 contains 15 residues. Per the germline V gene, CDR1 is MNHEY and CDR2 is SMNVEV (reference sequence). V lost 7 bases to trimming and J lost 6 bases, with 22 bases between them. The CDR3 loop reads CASTLGTATRGEQYF. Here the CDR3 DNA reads TGTGCCAGCACCCTGGGGACGGCCACCCGGGGCGAGCAGTACTTC.

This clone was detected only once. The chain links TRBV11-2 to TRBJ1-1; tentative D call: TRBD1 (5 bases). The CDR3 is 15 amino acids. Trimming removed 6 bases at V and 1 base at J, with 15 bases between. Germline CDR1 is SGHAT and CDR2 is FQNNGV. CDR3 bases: TGTGCCAGCAGACCCGTAGGGGTTTGGAACACTGAAGCTTTCTTT. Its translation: CASRPVGVWNTEAFF.

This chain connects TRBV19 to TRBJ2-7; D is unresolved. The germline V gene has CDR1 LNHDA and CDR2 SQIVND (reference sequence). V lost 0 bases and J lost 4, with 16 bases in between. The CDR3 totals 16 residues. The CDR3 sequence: CASSIDPATRRYEQYF. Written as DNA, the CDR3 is TGTGCCAGTAGTATAGATCCGGCGACAAGGCGTTACGAGCAGTACTTC.